This TCR beta chain appears in the sequencing data of a study of cytomegalovirus exposure and HLA in healthy donors. Both 60 Vbeta primers and 13 Jbeta primers went into the PCR. Some clones are missing from TCRdb's copy, which holds only in-frame ones; the method was immunoSEQ multiplex PCR. The sample shows about 120,000 clones, around 70% of them seen only once. V shed 1 base, J shed 2 bases, and the junction held 2 bases outside the gene matches. This CDR3 is 14 amino acids long. The germline V gene encodes CDR1 SGHRS and CDR2 YFSETQ. Input material: PBMCs. This clonotype was sampled from a woman between 45 and 60 years old in good health and CMV-seropositive. The chain joins TRBV5-1 to TRBJ2-7, with TRBD2 identical over 8 bases. The CDR3 DNA is TGCGCCAGCAGCTTGCGGGAGGGCCCCTACGAGCAGTACTTC. It is translated as CASSLREGPYEQYF.